Listed here are 22 T cell receptor beta chains from one sample, sequenced in a study of T cell changes during pregnancy in multiple sclerosis. Using immunoSEQ multiplex PCR, the repertoire was profiled, and TCRdb retains in-frame clones only, with some absent. Of about 80,000 clones in the sample, 92% were seen once. Sequencing was performed on peripheral blood, taken before pregnancy. The receptors stem from a female donor with multiple sclerosis, enrolled in a pregnancy study.

This rearrangement joins TRBV18 to TRBJ2-5; D is undetermined. The CDR3 has 14 amino acids. V was clipped by 3 bases and J by 1 base, with 9 bases between them. Germline CDR1 KGHSH, CDR2 LQKENI. The CDR3 nucleotides read TGTGCCAGCTCACCTACAGACATCCAAGAGACCCAGTACTTC. Its protein product is CASSPTDIQETQYF.

The rearrangement links TRBV19 to TRBJ2-2, with D uncertain. The CDR3 totals 15 residues. Germline V gene sequence: CDR1 LNHDA, CDR2 SQIVND (reference sequence). Trimming removed 5 bases at V and 5 bases at J, with 15 bases between. CDR3 in amino acids: CASSLYPRLTGELFF. CDR3 nucleotides: TGTGCCAGTAGTCTATATCCCCGACTGACCGGGGAGCTGTTTTTT. The full variable domain, its missing parts supplied by reference TRBV19 and TRBJ2-2, is DGGITQSPKYLFRKEGQNVTLSCEQNLNHDAMYWYRQDPGQGLRLIYYSQIVNDFQKGDIAEGYSVSREKKESFPLTVTSAQKNPTAFYLCASSLYPRLTGELFFGEGSRLTVL.

The chain recombines TRBV4-2 with TRBJ1-6; 11 bases line up with TRBD1. J was trimmed by 9 bases and V by 0 bases; bases with no gene match: 4. CDR1 is LGHNA, CDR2 YNFKEQ, per germline. The CDR3 spans 16 residues. The CDR3 region is CASSQETGTGGSPLHF. The DNA for the CDR3 is TGTGCCAGCAGCCAAGAGACCGGGACAGGGGGTTCACCCCTCCACTTT.

The chain recombines TRBV6-5 with TRBJ2-7; possibly TRBD1 for D (6 bases). Between the trimmed V and J ends, which lost 0 bases and 7 bases, there was a span of 7 bases. The CDR3 sequence is 12 residues long. Germline V gene sequence: CDR1 MNHEY, CDR2 SVGAGI. CDR3 sequence reads: CASSYSGQEQYF. The CDR3 DNA follows: TGTGCCAGCAGTTACTCAGGACAGGAGCAGTACTTC.

This clone was found once. One end of the junction does not line up with germline, which may come from a read error. The chain employs TRBV7-7 and TRBJ2-5; 10 bases agree with TRBD2. The CDR3 contains 16 residues. Germline V gene lookup returns CDR1 SSHAT and CDR2 FNYEAQ (reference sequence). The CDR3 protein is CASSLAPGTSEETQYF. CDR3 sequence (DNA): TGTGCTAGCAGCTTAGCCCCCGGGACTAGCGAAGAGACCCAGTACTTC. The full variable domain, completed using reference TRBV7-7 and TRBJ2-5, is GAGVSQSPRYKVTKRGQDVTLRCDPISSHATLYWYQQALGQGPEFLTYFNYEAQPDKSGLPSDRFSAERPEGSISTLTIQRTEQRDSAMYRCASSLAPGTSEETQYFGPGTRLLVL.

V gene TRBV14 combines with J gene TRBJ2-2; 7 bases agree with TRBD1. V shed 5 bases and J 3 bases; nucleotides not matched to a gene: 6. CDR1 and CDR2 (germline): SGHDN, FVKESK. The CDR3 has 15 amino acids. CDR3 nucleotide sequence: TGTGCCAGCAGCACTTGGGACAGTGACACCGGGGAGCTGTTTTTT. Translation: CASSTWDSDTGELFF.

The rearrangement uses TRBV7-9 and TRBJ2-3; possibly TRBD2 for D (6 bases). Trimming left V 6 bases short and J 0 bases short, with 13 bases between. Germline loops: CDR1 SEHNR, CDR2 FQNEAQ (reference sequence). The CDR3 length is 15 residues. The DNA for the CDR3 is TGTGCCAGCAGGGGAGGACTGGCTAGCACAGATACGCAGTATTTT. This codes for CASRGGLASTDTQYF.

V and J are TRBV6-6 and TRBJ1-1; D is perhaps TRBD1 (5 bases). Germline assignment: CDR1 MNHNY and CDR2 SVGAGI (reference sequence). V was pared by 0 bases and J by 12 bases, with 8 bases between. The CDR3 is 11 amino acids. In nucleotides, the CDR3 is TGTGCCAGCAGTTACTCCCAGGGAACTTTCTTT. It encodes CASSYSQGTFF.

This chain connects TRBV6-4 to TRBJ2-3, with D tentatively TRBD1 (8 bases). Trimming cost V 6 bases and J 2 bases, with 12 bases left between them. Per germline, CDR1 MRHNA and CDR2 SNTAGT. CDR3 size: 14 residues. Here the CDR3 reads CASRQGGATDTQYF. CDR3 bases: TGTGCCAGCAGACAGGGGGGGGCCACAGATACGCAGTATTTT.

The chain couples TRBV7-9 to TRBJ1-2, with TRBD1 identical over 7 bases. Trimming at V came to 8 bases and at J to 4 bases, leaving 7 bases not matched to a gene. This CDR3 comprises 13 residues. Germline V gene data show CDR1 as SEHNR and CDR2 as FQNEAQ (reference sequence). CDR3 residues: CASEAGQAYGYTF. Here the CDR3 DNA reads TGTGCCAGCGAGGCTGGACAGGCCTATGGCTACACCTTC.

The chain links TRBV5-4 to TRBJ1-1; the D gene is possibly TRBD1 (5 bases). The CDR3 covers 13 residues. The V end was cut by 6 bases, the J end by 4 bases, with 13 bases between. Germline CDR1 reads SGHNT; CDR2 reads YYREEE (reference sequence). CDR3: CASTPKRGTEAFF. The CDR3 DNA reads TGTGCCAGCACCCCCAAAAGGGGCACTGAAGCTTTCTTT. The variable domain in full, with the rest retrieved from reference TRBV5-4 and TRBJ1-1, is ETGVTQSPTHLIKTRGQQVTLRCSSQSGHNTVSWYQQALGQGPQFIFQYYREEENGRGNFPPRFSGLQFPNYSSELNVNALELDDSALYLCASTPKRGTEAFFGQGTRLTVV.

The CDR3 region is CASFPQSGTGLGTGELFF. In DNA form, the CDR3 reads TGCGCCAGCTTCCCCCAATCCGGGACAGGTTTAGGCACCGGGGAGCTGTTTTTT. The genes are TRBV5-1 and TRBJ2-2; 8 bases line up with TRBD1. Germline trimming cut 7 bases from V and 4 bases from J; bases unmatched to any gene: 18. The CDR3 contains 18 residues. Germline CDR1 and CDR2: SGHRS and YFSETQ.

This chain joins TRBV11-2 and TRBJ1-2; 10 nucleotides agree with TRBD1. The trim removed 3 bases at V and 7 bases at J, leaving 5 bases unmatched. Per the germline V gene, CDR1 is SGHAT and CDR2 is FQNNGV. CDR3 length equals 14 residues. The CDR3 is CASSLSRDRGGYTF. The CDR3 DNA reads as TGTGCCAGCAGCTTGTCACGGGACAGGGGTGGCTACACCTTC.

This clone turned up a few times. The CDR3 DNA reads as TGTGCCAGCAGTGAATTCGGGAGGCTCTCCTACGAGCAGTACTTC. It is translated as CASSEFGRLSYEQYF. This chain joins TRBV2 and TRBJ2-7; TRBD2 agrees at 7 bases. Germline CDR1 is SNHLY and CDR2 is FYNNEI. Trimming removed 2 bases from V and 0 bases from J; junction bases left unmatched: 4. The CDR3 extends over 15 amino acids. Filled out from reference TRBV2 and TRBJ2-7, the complete variable domain reads EPEVTQTPSHQVTQMGQEVILRCVPISNHLYFYWYRQILGQKVEFLVSFYNNEISEKSEIFDDQFSVERPDGSNFTLKIRSTKLEDSAMYFCASSEFGRLSYEQYFGPGTRLTVT.

CDR3 in amino acids: CASSSRGTNYGYTF. CDR3 DNA sequence: TGTGCCAGCAGCTCCCGAGGTACGAACTATGGCTACACCTTC. The chain links TRBV7-2 to TRBJ1-2; no clear D gene. V was cut by 4 bases and J by 2 bases, with 11 bases left in between. The CDR3 has 14 residues. Germline-derived CDR1 and CDR2 are SGHTA and FQGNSA.

This sequence joins TRBV6-1 and TRBJ2-7, with D perhaps matching TRBD1 (5 bases). This CDR3 is built from 10 residues. With 7 bases removed from V and 6 bases from J, the gap between germline ends came to 7 bases. The germline CDR1 and CDR2 sequences are MNHNS and SASEGT. The CDR3 bases are TGTGCCAGCAAGGGGTTCGAGCAGTACTTC. Translated: CASKGFEQYF.

The chain has TRBV19 and TRBJ2-3, with D possibly being TRBD2 (6 bases). This CDR3 has 16 amino acids. V was clipped by 7 bases and J by 4 bases, with 21 bases between them. Per the germline V gene, CDR1 is LNHDA and CDR2 is SQIVND (reference sequence). CDR3 protein: CASTLRVGGEADTQYF. The CDR3 DNA follows: TGTGCCAGTACCCTTAGAGTGGGGGGAGAGGCAGATACGCAGTATTTT.

The rearrangement links TRBV28 to TRBJ2-2; D unresolved. The germline V and J ends were trimmed by 1 base and 5 bases, with 8 bases remaining between them. The CDR3 length is 14 residues. Looked up from germline, CDR1 is MDHEN and CDR2 is SYDVKM. CDR3 DNA sequence: TGTGCCAGCAGTTTATCTCAGTCTACCGGGGAGCTGTTTTTT. This encodes CASSLSQSTGELFF.

The genes are TRBV7-3 and TRBJ2-3; D remains ambiguous. V lost 2 bases to trimming and J lost 0 bases, with 12 bases between them. From germline, CDR1 is SGHTA and CDR2 FQGTGA. The CDR3 runs to 16 residues. Here the CDR3 DNA reads TGTGCCAGCAGCTTATGGGCAGCCTCTAGCACAGATACGCAGTATTTT. Its protein is CASSLWAASSTDTQYF. The full variable domain, completed using reference TRBV7-3 and TRBJ2-3, is GAGVSQTPSNKVTEKGKYVELRCDPISGHTALYWYRQSLGQGPEFLIYFQGTGAADDSGLPNDRFFAVRPEGSVSTLKIQRTERGDSAVYLCASSLWAASSTDTQYFGPGTRLTVL.

The chain combines TRBV10-3 with TRBJ2-7, with 9 bases matching TRBD1. V shed 2 bases and J 0 bases; nucleotides not matched to a gene: 8. CDR1 and CDR2 (germline): ENHRY, SYGVKD. The CDR3 covers 17 residues. Written as DNA, the CDR3 is TGTGCCATCAGTGAGCCATACAGGGGGCGTACCTCCTACGAGCAGTACTTC. Translated, it gives CAISEPYRGRTSYEQYF.

The gene calls are TRBV6-5 and TRBJ2-7; D unclear. The CDR3 has 11 residues. V lost 5 bases, J lost 3 bases, and 5 bases lay in between. Germline V gene data show CDR1 as MNHEY and CDR2 as SVGAGI. Written as DNA, the CDR3 is TGTGCCAGCAGTCAAAACTACGAGCAGTACTTC. Translated: CASSQNYEQYF.

The chain links TRBV19 to TRBJ1-2; the D gene is possibly TRBD1 (6 bases). The V and J ends lost 6 bases and 5 bases respectively, with 13 bases between them. The CDR3 runs to 13 residues. Germline V gene data show CDR1 as LNHDA and CDR2 as SQIVND (reference sequence). DNA for the CDR3: TGTGCCAGTAGCCGGGACAATCGATATGGCTACACCTTC. Protein product: CASSRDNRYGYTF. The entire variable domain, with the rest obtained from reference TRBV19 and TRBJ1-2, is as follows: DGGITQSPKYLFRKEGQNVTLSCEQNLNHDAMYWYRQDPGQGLRLIYYSQIVNDFQKGDIAEGYSVSREKKESFPLTVTSAQKNPTAFYLCASSRDNRYGYTFGSGTRLTVV.